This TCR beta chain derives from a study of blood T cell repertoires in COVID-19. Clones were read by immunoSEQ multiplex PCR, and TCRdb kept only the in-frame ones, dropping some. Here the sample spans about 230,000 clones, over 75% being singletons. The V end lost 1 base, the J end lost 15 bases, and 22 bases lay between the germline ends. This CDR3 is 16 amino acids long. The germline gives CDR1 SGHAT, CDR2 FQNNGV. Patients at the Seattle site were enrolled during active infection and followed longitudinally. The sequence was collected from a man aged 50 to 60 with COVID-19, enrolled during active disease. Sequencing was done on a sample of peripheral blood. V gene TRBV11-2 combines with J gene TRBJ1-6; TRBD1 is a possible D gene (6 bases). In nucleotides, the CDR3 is TGTGCCAGCAGCTTAGTGCCCGGGACACGGCTAGGGAGCCTCCACTTT. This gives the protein CASSLVPGTRLGSLHF.